This T cell receptor (beta chain) was sequenced during a study of blood T cell repertoires in COVID-19. Study-wide context: Sites in the United States, Italy and Spain provided acute and convalescent COVID-19 samples. Sources were T cells, B-cell-depleted T cells, or PBMCs; the material itself was cDNA or gDNA.

In the original workflow: Nucleated cell number was recorded as an estimate derived from reference gene primer amplification. Sequencing was performed with immunoSEQ multiplex PCR; in TCRdb, only in-frame clones are kept and a portion is missing. V and J calls and clone size come straight from that table; D and trimming were deduced from the DNA. The data show approximately 300,000 clones, about 89% seen once. The sequenced sample consisted of peripheral blood. The receptor was derived from a man aged 35-49 years with acute or convalescent COVID-19.

CDR3 protein: CASSTWTSGLSYEQYF. The CDR3 coding sequence is TGTGCCAGTAGTACCTGGACTAGCGGGCTCTCCTACGAGCAGTACTTC. V and J are TRBV19 and TRBJ2-7; 11 bases match TRBD2. The trim removed 4 bases at V and 0 bases at J, leaving 5 bases unmatched. This CDR3 has 16 amino acids. Per the germline V gene, CDR1 is LNHDA and CDR2 is SQIVND (reference sequence).